These 29 T cell receptor beta chains share one sample of origin, sequenced in a study of blood T cell repertoires in COVID-19. Generated by immunoSEQ multiplex PCR, the TCRdb table keeps only in-frame clones and is missing some. The sample consists of tens of thousands of clones, about 87% of them appearing once. What was sequenced was peripheral blood. Receptor source: an elderly man with acute or convalescent COVID-19.

The chain employs TRBV7-3 and TRBJ1-1; possibly TRBD1 for D (6 bases). The CDR3 is 14 amino acids. Germline lookup yields CDR1 SGHTA and CDR2 FQGTGA. V lost 5 bases to trimming and J lost 4 bases, with 14 bases between them. The CDR3 loop is CASSMTGSGTEAFF. The CDR3 DNA is TGTGCCAGCAGCATGACAGGAAGTGGCACTGAAGCTTTCTTT.

CDR3 protein: CASSYATGFQETQYF. CDR3 in DNA: TGTGCCAGCAGTTACGCGACAGGGTTCCAAGAGACCCAGTACTTC. The chain employs TRBV6-5 and TRBJ2-5; TRBD1 aligns across 7 bases. J was trimmed by 1 base and V by 2 bases; bases with no gene match: 4. Germline lookup yields CDR1 MNHEY and CDR2 SVGAGI. The CDR3 consists of 15 residues.

The V call is TRBV5-1, the J call TRBJ2-1; 12 bases are shared with TRBD2. CDR3 size: 18 residues. V was clipped by 1 base and J by 1 base; unmatched bases: 6. Looked up from germline, CDR1 is SGHRS and CDR2 is YFSETQ. In DNA form, the CDR3 reads TGCGCCAGCAGCTTGCAACTAGCGGGGGGCGGGTCCTACAATGAGCAGTTCTTC. This codes for CASSLQLAGGGSYNEQFF.

This rearrangement joins TRBV5-1 to TRBJ2-5; the match to TRBD1 covers 7 bases. The J segment lost 1 base and the V segment lost 0 bases, leaving 3 bases of the junction unmatched. Germline CDR1 is SGHRS and CDR2 is YFSETQ. The CDR3 sequence is 15 residues long. CDR3 loop: CASSLADRSQETQYF. In DNA form, the CDR3 reads TGCGCCAGCAGCTTGGCGGACAGGTCCCAAGAGACCCAGTACTTC.

V and J are TRBV7-2 and TRBJ2-7; D is uncertain. CDR3 length: 11 residues. With 5 bases removed from V and 2 bases from J, the gap between germline ends came to 4 bases. Germline CDR1 reads SGHTA; CDR2 reads FQGNSA. This CDR3 is CASSHTYEQYF. The CDR3 nucleotides read TGTGCCAGCAGCCACACCTACGAGCAGTACTTC.

This rearrangement joins TRBV2 to TRBJ2-5; TRBD2 is a possible D gene (5 bases). This CDR3 comprises 13 residues. V was clipped by 6 bases and J by 3 bases, with 11 bases between them. CDR1 and CDR2 (germline): SNHLY, FYNNEI. The CDR3 sequence: CASSGVSEETQYF. Here the CDR3 DNA reads TGTGCCAGCAGCGGAGTTAGCGAAGAGACCCAGTACTTC.

The chain joins TRBV19 to TRBJ2-7; possibly TRBD2 for D (6 bases). CDR3 length: 14 amino acids. V lost 7 bases, J lost 0 bases, and 13 bases lay in between. Germline-derived CDR1 and CDR2 are LNHDA and SQIVND (reference sequence). CDR3 DNA sequence: TGTGCCAGTACCCCGGACTACTTCTCCTACGAGCAGTACTTC. Its protein product is CASTPDYFSYEQYF.

The chain employs TRBV27 and TRBJ1-1; possibly TRBD1 for D (6 bases). The germline V gene has CDR1 MNHEY and CDR2 SMNVEV (reference sequence). This CDR3 region has 15 residues. The V gene lost 7 bases and the J gene lost 4 bases, with 19 bases spanning the gap. The CDR3 DNA reads as TGTGCCAGCAAAGAACAGGGTATTCGTATCACTGAAGCTTTCTTT. Translating gives CASKEQGIRITEAFF.

This clone was counted a single time. V is TRBV3-1 (or the pseudogene TRBV3-2) and J is TRBJ2-5; 11 bases fit TRBD2. The V segment lost 1 base and the J segment 7 bases; nucleotides outside the gene matches: 5. This CDR3 has 15 residues. CDR1 LGHDT and CDR2 YNNKEL come from the germline V gene (reference sequence). The DNA of the CDR3 is TGTGCCAGCAGCCAAGCGGGACTAGCGGTGGGGACCCAGTACTTC. The encoded protein is CASSQAGLAVGTQYF.

The gene calls are TRBV5-1 and TRBJ1-3; 7 bases align to TRBD1. This CDR3 comprises 13 residues. CDR1 and CDR2 (germline): SGHRS, YFSETQ. With 4 bases clipped from V and 7 bases from J, the junction kept 5 bases outside the gene matches. The CDR3 DNA follows: TGCGCCAGCAGCGGGACACAGGGGAACACCATATATTTT. Translating gives CASSGTQGNTIYF.

This clone was counted once. The J gene is TRBJ2-7, the V gene TRBV12-3 or TRBV12-4; D is perhaps TRBD1 (5 bases). The CDR3 has 12 residues. Between the trimmed V and J ends, which lost 8 bases and 6 bases, there was a span of 14 bases. CDR3 in amino acids: CASALGHSEQYF. CDR3 DNA: TGTGCCAGCGCCCTGGGGCACTCCGAGCAGTACTTC.

DNA for the CDR3: TGCGCCAGCAGCCAAGGTTCAGCGGGAGGATTCGACAATGAGCAGTTCTTC. Translated: CASSQGSAGGFDNEQFF. The chain employs TRBV4-1 and TRBJ2-1; 9 bases line up with TRBD2. The germline CDR1 and CDR2 sequences are MGHRA and YSYEKL. The CDR3 contains 17 residues. V lost 1 base, J lost 5 bases, and 9 bases stayed unmatched.

The chain couples TRBV19 to TRBJ2-1, with 12 bases identical to TRBD2. Germline V gives CDR1 LNHDA, CDR2 SQIVND (reference sequence). Germline trimming cut 10 bases from V and 6 bases from J; bases unmatched to any gene: 7. The CDR3 runs 14 residues. For the CDR3, the DNA is TGTGCCACCTGGACTAGCGGGAAGGGCAATGAGCAGTTCTTC. Translation gives CATWTSGKGNEQFF.

This clone was seen only a few times. The V call is TRBV7-2, the J call TRBJ1-2; 12 bases match TRBD1. The CDR3 is made up of 17 amino acids. CDR1 and CDR2 from the germline V gene are SGHTA and FQGNSA. Losses at the gene ends were 5 bases for V and 0 bases for J; bases not matched to a gene: 7. DNA for the CDR3: TGTGCCAGCAGCCTAGGGACAGGGGGCATGGCTAACTATGGCTACACCTTC. This gives the protein CASSLGTGGMANYGYTF.

The CDR3 nucleotides are TGTGCCAGCAGCAGACAATACGAGCAGTACTTC. Its translation: CASSRQYEQYF. The chain has TRBV12-3 or TRBV12-4 and TRBJ2-7; the D is unclear. Trimming left V 6 bases short and J 4 bases short, with 7 bases between. The CDR3 runs to 11 residues.

The genes are TRBV11-3 and TRBJ2-7; 8 positions match TRBD1. The CDR3 consists of 16 residues. The germline gives CDR1 SGHNT, CDR2 YENEEA. Trimming removed 1 base from V and 3 bases from J; junction bases left unmatched: 8. The CDR3 is CASSLVSRTGYYEQYF. The CDR3 nucleotides are TGTGCCAGCAGCTTAGTGTCTAGGACAGGGTACTACGAGCAGTACTTC.

The chain links TRBV24-1 to TRBJ2-2; the D is unclear. V shed 4 bases and J shed 4 bases, with 12 bases lying between them. The CDR3 loop spans 15 amino acids. From germline, CDR1 is KGHDR and CDR2 SFDVKD. CDR3 protein: CATSDPEQTTGELFF. The CDR3 bases are TGTGCCACCAGTGACCCCGAACAGACCACCGGGGAGCTGTTTTTT.

This clone occurred once. This chain joins TRBV6-5 and TRBJ1-1; D gene unclear. V dropped 5 bases and J dropped 1 base, with 14 bases sitting between them. Germline V lookup: CDR1 MNHEY, CDR2 SVGAGI. This CDR3 has 15 amino acids. The CDR3 region is CASSRFSPGNTEAFF. CDR3 bases: TGTGCCAGCAGTCGGTTCTCTCCGGGGAACACTGAAGCTTTCTTT.

This chain joins TRBV7-2 and TRBJ2-3, with TRBD2 identical over 9 bases. CDR3 length: 15 residues. Germline CDR1 is SGHTA and CDR2 is FQGNSA. The V segment lost 0 bases and the J segment 4 bases; nucleotides outside the gene matches: 2. The CDR3, as DNA: TGTGCCAGCAGCTTAGCAGCGGGGGGAGCAGATACGCAGTATTTT. Translating it yields CASSLAAGGADTQYF. Combining the CDR3 with reference TRBV7-2 and TRBJ2-3 gives the whole variable domain GAGVSQSPSNKVTEKGKDVELRCDPISGHTALYWYRQSLGQGLEFLIYFQGNSAPDKSGLPSDRFSAERTGGSVSTLTIQRTQQEDSAVYLCASSLAAGGADTQYFGPGTRLTVL.

This clone was counted between two and nine times. This chain links TRBV27 with TRBJ1-3; 8 nucleotides line up with TRBD1. CDR1 is MNHEY, CDR2 SMNVEV, per germline (reference sequence). J was trimmed by 8 bases and V by 3 bases; bases with no gene match: 6. The CDR3 extends over 14 amino acids. CDR3 coding DNA: TGTGCCAGCAGTTTGAGCAGGGGGCGGGACACCATATATTTT. Amino acids: CASSLSRGRDTIYF.

This chain uses TRBV10-3 with TRBJ2-2; perhaps TRBD2 as D (5 bases). CDR3 length: 15 amino acids. Germline-derived CDR1 and CDR2 are ENHRY and SYGVKD. V gave up 4 bases and J gave up 2 bases, with 11 bases separating them. CDR3 sequence: CAISVGESNTGELFF. CDR3 nucleotide sequence: TGTGCCATCAGTGTGGGAGAATCTAACACCGGGGAGCTGTTTTTT.

The chain recombines TRBV10-2 with TRBJ1-1; possibly TRBD1 for D (5 bases). Germline assignment: CDR1 WSHSY and CDR2 SAAADI. The ends were cut back, 3 bases at V and 6 bases at J, with 8 bases in the middle. There are 12 residues in the CDR3. The CDR3 region has the DNA TGCGCCAGCAGTGACCAGGGTTCTGAAGCTTTCTTT. Protein sequence: CASSDQGSEAFF.

The V call is TRBV11-2, the J call TRBJ1-4; unclear D gene. The CDR3 consists of 13 residues. Germline CDR1 reads SGHAT; CDR2 reads FQNNGV. With 5 bases removed from V and 8 bases from J, the gap between germline ends came to 12 bases. CDR3 coding DNA: TGTGCCAGCAGCCTTGGGGAGGTCGAAAAACTGTTTTTT. Translated: CASSLGEVEKLFF.

This chain uses TRBV10-3 with TRBJ1-2; D remains ambiguous. In germline, CDR1 is ENHRY, CDR2 SYGVKD. The V end lost 4 bases, the J end lost 4 bases, and 10 bases lay between the germline ends. The CDR3 extends over 13 amino acids. CDR3 coding DNA: TGTGCCATCAGTGGAGGTATGCCCTATGGCTACACCTTC. Translated, it gives CAISGGMPYGYTF.

The chain has TRBV18 and TRBJ2-6, with D hard to call. CDR1 is KGHSH and CDR2 is LQKENI in the germline V gene. Trimming removed 6 bases from V and 0 bases from J, with 6 bases in between. The CDR3 extends over 14 amino acids. CDR3 region: CASSLSSGANVLTF. The CDR3 DNA sequence: TGTGCCAGCTCCCTTTCCTCTGGGGCCAACGTCCTGACTTTC.

This rearrangement joins TRBV11-3 to TRBJ2-2, with 10 bases lining up with TRBD1. The germline V gene encodes CDR1 SGHNT and CDR2 YENEEA. The V and J ends lost 1 base and 7 bases, in that order; junction bases with no gene match: 9. The CDR3 is 17 residues long. CDR3 amino acids: CASSLGPGQGRSGELFF. The CDR3 DNA follows: TGTGCCAGCAGCTTAGGACCGGGACAGGGGCGCAGCGGGGAGCTGTTTTTT.

This clone came up once. V and J are TRBV28 and TRBJ1-5; the match to TRBD1 covers 9 bases. The germline CDR1 and CDR2 sequences are MDHEN and SYDVKM. The CDR3 covers 14 residues. V gave up 4 bases and J gave up 6 bases; unmatched junction bases: 4. CDR3 region: CASSSTGGRQPQHF. The CDR3 bases are TGTGCCAGCAGTTCAACAGGGGGCCGTCAGCCCCAGCATTTT.

This clone turned up a few times. The chain uses TRBV6-5 and TRBJ1-4; D is perhaps TRBD1 (6 bases). CDR1 and CDR2 from the germline V gene are MNHEY and SVGAGI. Trimming took 10 bases from V and 5 from J, leaving 14 bases between them. This CDR3 region has 13 residues. CDR3 sequence reads: CATRTVPNEKLFF. The CDR3 DNA sequence: TGTGCCACCAGGACAGTGCCAAATGAAAAACTGTTTTTT.

The table lists this clone with a few counts. The chain couples TRBV25-1 to TRBJ1-1, with D perhaps matching TRBD1 (5 bases). The CDR3 runs 15 residues. Germline loops: CDR1 MGHDK, CDR2 SYGVNS. Between the trimmed V and J ends, which lost 5 bases and 4 bases, there was a span of 17 bases. CDR3 residues: CASSSRGGMGTEAFF. CDR3 bases: TGTGCCAGCAGTTCCCGCGGGGGGATGGGCACTGAAGCTTTCTTT.